These 26 T cell receptor beta chains originate from one sample sequenced in a study of T cells in women clearing cervical HPV infection. Measured with immunoSEQ multiplex PCR; TCRdb has only the in-frame clones, and not every one. The table lists approximately 38,000 clones. Material for sequencing was blood buffy coat. These receptors were collected from a woman between 18 and 70 years old with a cervical HPV16 infection that either progressed to CIN3+ or cleared (not recorded which).

Remarks on this clone: The sequenced fragment ends 3 residues before the CDR3 boundary, so the rest is inferred from the germline J gene. This chain links TRBV20-1 with TRBJ1-1; tentative D call: TRBD1 (6 bases). The CDR3 is 14 amino acids. V was cut by 1 base and J by 1 base, with 10 bases left in between. CDR1 and CDR2 (germline): DFQATT, SNEGSKA (reference sequence). CDR3 residues: CSARVSRGNTEAFF. CDR3 DNA (partial): TGCAGTGCTAGAGTAAGCAGGGGGAACACTGAA.

Turning to this clone: From the germline J gene comes the end of the CDR3, since the read stops 3 residues before it. The gene calls are TRBV5-1 and TRBJ1-1; D unclear. V dropped 0 bases and J dropped 1 base, with 7 bases sitting between them. Germline assignment: CDR1 SGHRS and CDR2 YFSETQ. The CDR3 contains 14 residues. The sequenced CDR3 bases are TGCGCCAGCAGCTTGGGGCCCGCGAACACTGAA. As protein: CASSLGPANTE. The entire CDR3 protein is CASSLGPANTEAFF.

Details on this clone: Read coverage stops 3 residues before the CDR3 terminus; the germline J gene supplies the remainder. The V and J genes are TRBV2 and TRBJ2-3; D gene ambiguous. Germline V gene lookup returns CDR1 SNHLY and CDR2 FYNNEI. The CDR3 runs 12 residues. The CDR3 here is CASRVTAETQYF. Partial CDR3 DNA: TGTGCCAGCAGAGTTACCGCGGAGACG.

Turning to this clone: The CDR3 end lies 3 residues beyond the end of the read and is filled in from the germline J gene. The V and J genes are TRBV7-8 and TRBJ1-1, with D possibly being TRBD1 (5 bases). V gave up 4 bases and J gave up 1 base, with 10 bases separating them. Germline CDR1 SGHVS, CDR2 FQNEAQ. The CDR3 length is 14 residues. Incomplete CDR3 DNA: TGTGCCAGCAGCTACGGACACCCGAACACTGAA. This sequence encodes CASSYGHPNTE. The whole CDR3 sequence reads CASSYGHPNTEAFF.

Worth noting for this clone: The read ends 3 residues early relative to the CDR3; the germline J gene fills the gap. This chain joins TRBV16 and TRBJ1-1; D gene uncertain. V was clipped by 4 bases and J by 7 bases, with 13 bases between them. The CDR3 contains 13 residues. The germline V gene encodes CDR1 KGHSY and CDR2 FQNENV. CDR3 in amino acids: CASSPFSVLEAFF. The covered CDR3 bases are TGTGCCAGCAGCCCCTTCTCGGTGCTTGAA.

Worth noting for this clone: The sequence runs out 3 residues before the end of the CDR3; the remainder is reconstructed from the germline J gene. The chain couples TRBV19 to TRBJ2-4; D gene ambiguous. There are 17 residues in the CDR3. Germline V CDR1 and CDR2: LNHDA, SQIVND (reference sequence). Trimming cost V 4 bases and J 3 bases, with 19 bases left between them. CDR3 sequence: CASSNVGRLAGKNIQYF. CDR3 DNA, as far as it was read: TGTGCCAGTAGTAATGTAGGAAGGCTCGCAGGCAAAAACATT.

With regard to this clone: From the germline J gene comes the end of the CDR3, since the read stops 3 residues before it. This chain connects TRBV2 to TRBJ1-1, with 8 bases that match TRBD1. The V gene's germline CDR1 is SNHLY and CDR2 FYNNEI. This CDR3 region has 14 residues. The V gene end was trimmed by 5 bases and the J gene end by 5 bases; junction bases not matched to a gene: 7. The CDR3 reads CASSIRTGRTEAFF. The covered CDR3 bases are TGTGCCAGCAGTATACGGACAGGGAGGACTGAA.

With regard to this clone: The read halts 3 residues ahead of the CDR3 end, with the missing end drawn from the germline J gene. This sequence joins TRBV5-4 and TRBJ2-6, with no clear D. V lost 0 bases to trimming and J lost 1 base, with 5 bases between them. The germline CDR1 and CDR2 sequences are SGHNT and YYREEE (reference sequence). The CDR3 totals 15 residues. The CDR3 bases that were read are TGTGCCAGCAGCTTGGACATTTCTGGGGCCAACGTC. It translates to CASSLDISGANV. The full CDR3 is CASSLDISGANVLTF.

About this clone itself: With the read ending 3 residues before the CDR3 end, the germline J gene is used to fill in that end. This chain joins TRBV20-1 and TRBJ2-2; D gene uncertain. V gave up 6 bases and J gave up 0 bases, with 8 bases separating them. CDR1 is DFQATT and CDR2 is SNEGSKA in the germline V gene (reference sequence). The CDR3 runs 13 residues. CDR3 protein: CSALAPNTGELFF. CDR3 DNA (partial): TGCAGTGCATTGGCCCCGAACACCGGGGAG.

As to this clone: Read coverage stops 3 residues before the CDR3 terminus; the germline J gene supplies the remainder. The rearrangement uses TRBV7-2 and TRBJ2-4, with no clear D. V lost 3 bases to trimming and J lost 3 bases, with 6 bases between them. Germline CDR1 is SGHTA and CDR2 is FQGNSA. This CDR3 region has 13 residues. Partial CDR3 DNA: TGTGCCAGCAGCTTGTTCGGCAAAAACATT. The encoded protein is CASSLFGKNI. The complete CDR3 reads CASSLFGKNIQYF.

Comment on this clone: The read ends 3 residues before the CDR3 terminus; that terminus is restored from the germline J gene. The chain employs TRBV7-6 and TRBJ1-1, with D unresolved. This CDR3 region has 13 residues. CDR1 SGHVS and CDR2 FNYEAQ come from the germline V gene. CDR3 sequence: CASSSTDIGKAFF. CDR3 bases read: TGTGCCAGCAGCTCCACAGACATAGGAAAA.

As to this clone: The CDR3 end is not reached by the read, which stops 3 residues before it; the germline J gene fills it in. This chain uses TRBV20-1 with TRBJ2-3; D is possibly TRBD2 (6 bases). Per the germline V gene, CDR1 is DFQATT and CDR2 is SNEGSKA (reference sequence). The CDR3 totals 14 residues. This CDR3 is CSAPLRLGVETQYF. Incomplete CDR3 DNA: TGCAGTGCTCCACTGCGACTAGGGGTGGAGACG.

Comment on this clone: The read finishes 3 residues shy of the CDR3 end, and the germline J gene is used to complete it. The chain links TRBV18 to TRBJ2-7, with TRBD2 as a possible D gene (7 bases). Trimming cost V 3 bases and J 2 bases, with 14 bases left between them. Germline CDR1 KGHSH, CDR2 LQKENI. CDR3 length: 15 residues. The chain's CDR3 is CASSPSLGGPYEQYF. Partial CDR3 DNA: TGTGCCAGCTCACCGAGCCTGGGGGGGCCCTACGAG.

On this clone itself: The read stops 3 residues short of the end of the CDR3; the missing end is completed from the germline J gene. The chain carries TRBV5-1 and TRBJ1-6; D is ambiguous. The CDR3 has 16 residues. Trimming took off 4 bases at V and 10 bases at J, with 21 bases between the two ends. CDR1 and CDR2 from the germline V gene are SGHRS and YFSETQ. Partial CDR3 DNA: TGCGCCAGCAGCCCCTCTCCGGGTACGGGTTTGTCACCC. As protein: CASSPSPGTGLSP. The entire CDR3 reads CASSPSPGTGLSPLHF.

In the case of this clone: From the germline J gene comes the end of the CDR3, since the read stops 3 residues before it. J is TRBJ1-1 and V is TRBV18; D is possibly TRBD1 (5 bases). The CDR3 consists of 13 residues. CDR1 and CDR2 (germline): KGHSH, LQKENI. This chain's CDR3 is CASSGDSDYEAFF. Incomplete CDR3 DNA: TGTGCCAGCTCAGGGGACTCCGACTACGAG.

On this clone: The observed sequence ends 3 residues before the CDR3 terminus, with the missing tail filled in from the germline J gene. The V call is TRBV11-2, the J call TRBJ2-5; 9 nucleotides agree with TRBD2. Germline lookup yields CDR1 SGHAT and CDR2 FQNNGV. The CDR3 loop spans 15 amino acids. V shed 3 bases and J 7 bases; nucleotides not matched to a gene: 9. The CDR3 spells CASSLLAGRGGTQYF. The CDR3 bases that were read are TGTGCCAGCAGCTTGCTAGCGGGGCGTGGGGGGACC.

To note about this clone: The CDR3 goes on 3 residues after the read ends, and that part is filled in from the germline J gene. The chain uses TRBV24-1 and TRBJ2-2; 7 bases are a match to TRBD2. The CDR3 totals 15 residues. Germline CDR1 is KGHDR and CDR2 is SFDVKD. V trimming: 4 bases; J trimming: 4 bases; junction bases outside the gene matches: 5. The CDR3 DNA, read in part, is TGTGCCACCAGTGACCGGACTAGTACCACCGGGGAG. This codes for CATSDRTSTTGE. The full CDR3 sequence reads CATSDRTSTTGELFF.

On this clone itself: The CDR3 end lies 3 residues beyond the end of the read and is filled in from the germline J gene. The V and J genes are TRBV10-3 and TRBJ1-2; the match to TRBD1 covers 8 bases. CDR1 is ENHRY and CDR2 is SYGVKD in the germline V gene. V lost 6 bases and J lost 6; bases outside the gene matches: 12. This CDR3 is built from 15 residues. The sequenced part of the CDR3 DNA is TGTGCCATCAGGTCCTCCGGGACAGGATACGATGGC. It is translated as CAIRSSGTGYDG. The complete CDR3 reads CAIRSSGTGYDGYTF.

As to this clone: Read sequence stops 3 residues before the CDR3 end, and the germline J gene provides the missing end. The chain joins TRBV5-1 to TRBJ2-7, with D possibly being TRBD1 (6 bases). Germline lookup yields CDR1 SGHRS and CDR2 YFSETQ. V was cut by 4 bases and J by 4 bases, with 9 bases left in between. The CDR3 has 12 residues. The CDR3 region is CASSLQGYEQYF. Incomplete CDR3 DNA: TGCGCCAGCAGCCTACAGGGTTACGAG. Using reference TRBV5-1 and TRBJ2-7 for the parts outside the CDR3, the full variable domain is KAGVTQTPRYLIKTRGQQVTLSCSPISGHRSVSWYQQTPGQGLQFLFEYFSETQRNKGNFPGRFSGRQFSNSRSEMNVSTLELGDSALYLCASSLQGYEQYFGPGTRLTVT.

As regards this clone: Coverage ceases 3 residues before the CDR3 finishes, and the germline J gene fills in the end. This chain joins TRBV7-2 and TRBJ1-1, with D possibly being TRBD1 (6 bases). CDR3 size: 15 residues. Per the germline V gene, CDR1 is SGHTA and CDR2 is FQGNSA. V was pared by 4 bases and J by 1 base, with 13 bases between. CDR3 bases read: TGTGCCAGCAGCTACGTATCGACAGGGAACACTGAA. It translates to CASSYVSTGNTE. The CDR3 in full is CASSYVSTGNTEAFF.

Worth noting for this clone: The read halts 3 residues ahead of the CDR3 end, with the missing end drawn from the germline J gene. The chain has TRBV18 and TRBJ1-2; 10 nucleotides line up with TRBD1. Germline values: CDR1 KGHSH, CDR2 LQKENI. J was trimmed by 3 bases and V by 3 bases; bases with no gene match: 4. This CDR3 comprises 15 residues. CDR3 DNA, as far as it was read: TGTGCCAGCTCACCCCAGACAGGGGGCTACTATGGC. It is translated as CASSPQTGGYYG. The full CDR3 reads CASSPQTGGYYGYTF.

As for this clone: The CDR3 end lies 3 residues beyond the end of the read and is filled in from the germline J gene. V is TRBV29-1 and J is TRBJ2-7, with D unresolved. The CDR3 covers 11 residues. V was clipped by 3 bases and J by 2 bases, with 5 bases between them. Germline V CDR1 and CDR2: SQVTM, ANQGSEA. The CDR3 protein is CSVDIAYEQYF. The sequenced part of the CDR3 DNA is TGCAGCGTTGACATAGCCTACGAG.

Points on this clone: Read sequence stops 3 residues before the CDR3 end, and the germline J gene provides the missing end. This chain uses TRBV7-6 with TRBJ2-5, with D possibly TRBD1 on 6 matching bases. Trimming cost V 3 bases and J 5 bases, with 10 bases left between them. CDR1 is SGHVS, CDR2 FNYEAQ, per germline. This CDR3 is 13 amino acids long. CDR3 loop: CASSFQGSETQYF. The DNA read from the CDR3 is TGTGCCAGCAGCTTCCAGGGGAGTGAGACC.

Notes on this clone: With the read ending 3 residues before the CDR3 end, the germline J gene is used to fill in that end. The chain joins TRBV19 to TRBJ2-7; D is undetermined. The germline CDR1 and CDR2 sequences are LNHDA and SQIVND (reference sequence). V was cut by 3 bases and J by 4 bases, with 16 bases left in between. CDR3 length equals 15 residues. The CDR3 reads CASSIALPLWYEQYF. The CDR3 bases that were read are TGTGCCAGTAGTATTGCCCTACCCCTGTGGTACGAG.

With regard to this clone: The read ends 3 residues before the CDR3 terminus; that terminus is restored from the germline J gene. This sequence joins TRBV12-3 or TRBV12-4 and TRBJ2-7; possible D gene TRBD1, 6 bases. This CDR3 region has 14 residues. The V end was cut by 5 bases, the J end by 3 bases, with 14 bases between. CDR3 sequence: CASSPGTKIYEQYF. The part of the CDR3 DNA that was read is TGTGCCAGCAGTCCCGGGACAAAGATCTACGAG.

A word on this clone: The DNA ends 3 residues before the CDR3 does, and the rest of the CDR3 is filled in from the germline J gene. The rearrangement uses TRBV5-4 and TRBJ1-2, with 8 bases identical to TRBD1. Losses at the gene ends were 2 bases for V and 3 bases for J; bases not matched to a gene: 3. The CDR3 extends over 14 amino acids. Germline V CDR1 and CDR2: SGHNT, YYREEE (reference sequence). CDR3 DNA, as far as it was read: TGTGCCAGCAGCTTCGGACAGGGTGACTATGGC. Protein sequence: CASSFGQGDYG. From start to end, the CDR3 is CASSFGQGDYGYTF.